This T cell receptor (beta chain) was identified during a study of blood T cell repertoires in COVID-19. Here immunoSEQ multiplex PCR was the method, and the copy in TCRdb shows in-frame clones only, minus some. The sample carries about 270,000 clones, 86% recorded once. This clone was detected a few times. CDR1 is SGHRS and CDR2 is YFSETQ in the germline V gene. The CDR3 contains 15 residues. Trimming removed 3 bases at V and 3 bases at J, with 13 bases between. This TCR came from a woman aged 30 to 39 with COVID-19, enrolled during active disease. This chain uses TRBV5-1 with TRBJ2-1; TRBD2 is a possible D gene (5 bases). The sample consisted of peripheral blood. The CDR3 DNA sequence: TGCGCCAGCAGCTCCCGGGGTGGGGACTACAATGAGCAGTTCTTC. Its translation is CASSSRGGDYNEQFF.